Below, 16 T cell receptor beta chains from the same sample are listed, as sequenced in a study of stem cell transplantation in POMP-related autoinflammatory disease. Here immunoSEQ multiplex PCR was the method, and the copy in TCRdb shows in-frame clones only, minus some. The table lists roughly 11,000 clones, around 84% of them singletons. These receptors have no identified antigens. Study-wide points: A trend toward lower repertoire diversity and greater clonality appeared in every analyzed T-cell subset of PRAID patients. In PRAID patients, the number of distinct TRB V-J gene pairings was restricted.

Sequenced here: CD8+ T cells from PBMCs, sampled before stem cell transplantation. All receptors derive from a human donor with POMP-related autoinflammation and immune dysregulation (PRAID).

The chain uses TRBV6-5 and TRBJ1-1, with TRBD1 identical over 7 bases. The CDR3 totals 14 residues. With V trimmed by 0 bases and J by 4 bases, 2 bases remained unmatched. Germline CDR1 MNHEY, CDR2 SVGAGI. CDR3 sequence: CASSYSTGFTEAFF. The CDR3 DNA is TGTGCCAGCAGTTACTCGACAGGGTTCACTGAAGCTTTCTTT.

The CDR3 DNA sequence: TGCGCCAGCAGTGAGGGCCTCAACAACTACGAGCAGTACTTC. Amino acids: CASSEGLNNYEQYF. The chain links TRBV10-1 to TRBJ2-7; D unclear. CDR1 and CDR2 (germline): WNHNN, SYGVQD (reference sequence). V shed 2 bases and J shed 3 bases, with 11 bases lying between them. The CDR3 runs 14 residues.

The genes are TRBV29-1 and TRBJ2-3; 10 nucleotides match TRBD2. This CDR3 has 13 amino acids. CDR1 and CDR2 from the germline V gene are SQVTM and ANQGSEA. The V and J ends lost 4 bases and 4 bases, in that order; junction bases with no gene match: 2. Here the CDR3 reads CSVAAGGADTQYF. The CDR3 DNA reads TGCAGCGTTGCAGCGGGGGGGGCAGATACGCAGTATTTT.

The chain recombines TRBV5-1 with TRBJ2-1, with TRBD1 as a possible D gene (5 bases). The V end lost 4 bases, the J end lost 4 bases, and 18 bases lay between the germline ends. CDR1 and CDR2 from the germline V gene are SGHRS and YFSETQ. CDR3 length equals 16 residues. The CDR3 DNA reads as TGCGCCAGCAGCCACGTGGAAAGGGGTATATACAATGAGCAGTTCTTC. This codes for CASSHVERGIYNEQFF.

The V gene is TRBV27, the J gene TRBJ2-5; 7 positions match TRBD1. The V gene's germline CDR1 is MNHEY and CDR2 SMNVEV (reference sequence). This CDR3 has 14 amino acids. V lost 0 bases and J lost 5; bases outside the gene matches: 3. CDR3 bases: TGTGCCAGCAGTTTATCCTTCAGGGGGGAGACCCAGTACTTC. This translates into CASSLSFRGETQYF.

The chain combines TRBV28 with TRBJ2-3; D is unresolved. The length of the CDR3 is 11 residues. CDR1 and CDR2 from the germline V gene are MDHEN and SYDVKM. V was pared by 6 bases and J by 3 bases, with 4 bases between. In nucleotides, the CDR3 is TGTGCCAGCAGGGAGACAGATACGCAGTATTTT. It translates to CASRETDTQYF.

This CDR3 is CSAPVGGAGIQYF. The CDR3 bases are TGCAGCGCCCCAGTTGGAGGGGCAGGCATTCAGTACTTC. This chain uses TRBV29-1 with TRBJ2-4; tentative D call: TRBD2 (6 bases). The CDR3 runs 13 residues. Trimming cost V 7 bases and J 9 bases, with 19 bases left between them. In germline, CDR1 is SQVTM, CDR2 ANQGSEA.

J is TRBJ2-3 and V is TRBV2, with 16 bases lining up with TRBD2. Germline CDR1 SNHLY, CDR2 FYNNEI. CDR3 length equals 16 residues. The V segment lost 6 bases and the J segment 12 bases; nucleotides outside the gene matches: 12. CDR3 region: CASRGTSGRDPYNQYF. The CDR3 nucleotides are TGTGCCAGCAGAGGGACTAGCGGGAGGGATCCCTATAACCAGTATTTT.

The genes are TRBV23-1 and TRBJ1-1; TRBD1 matches 7 bases. TRBV23-1 is an ORF; its function is uncertain. The CDR3 runs to 12 residues. With 5 bases clipped from V and 5 bases from J, the junction kept 2 bases outside the gene matches. The DNA of the CDR3 is TGCGCCAGCAGTAGGGGGCGAACTGAAGCTTTCTTT. Translated, it gives CASSRGRTEAFF.

The gene calls are TRBV27 and TRBJ2-7; D is undetermined. Germline V gives CDR1 MNHEY, CDR2 SMNVEV (reference sequence). Trimming stripped 4 bases from V and 0 bases from J, with 4 bases between. The CDR3 runs 12 residues. The CDR3 reads CASSSGSYEQYF. CDR3 nucleotide sequence: TGTGCCAGCAGTTCCGGCTCCTACGAGCAGTACTTC.

V and J are TRBV27 and TRBJ1-2; a weak D match, TRBD1 (6 bases). The V gene's germline CDR1 is MNHEY and CDR2 SMNVEV (reference sequence). This CDR3 contains 13 residues. Trimming removed 5 bases at V and 5 bases at J, with 12 bases between. CDR3 sequence reads: CASSAQGWYGYTF. CDR3 nucleotide sequence: TGTGCCAGCAGTGCGCAGGGGTGGTATGGCTACACCTTC.

This chain uses TRBV18 with TRBJ2-1; possibly TRBD1 or TRBD2 for D (9 bases each). Trimming removed 1 base at V and 3 bases at J, with 31 bases between. Germline V gene data show CDR1 as KGHSH and CDR2 as LQKENI. The CDR3 covers 22 residues. CDR3 DNA sequence: TGTGCCAGCTCACCACTATACGTAACAGGGGGCTCTAGCGGGACATTCTACAATGAGCAGTTCTTC. As protein: CASSPLYVTGGSSGTFYNEQFF.

V is TRBV27 and J is TRBJ2-3; TRBD2 agrees at 10 bases. Germline CDR1 reads MNHEY; CDR2 reads SMNVEV (reference sequence). The V segment lost 11 bases and the J segment 5 bases; nucleotides outside the gene matches: 7. The CDR3 extends over 13 amino acids. The CDR3 loop is CAGGTSARDTQYF. CDR3 in DNA: TGTGCCGGAGGGACTAGCGCACGAGATACGCAGTATTTT.

This chain joins TRBV7-3 and TRBJ2-1; D possibly corresponds to TRBD1 (6 bases). The ends were cut back, 4 bases at V and 4 bases at J, with 11 bases in the middle. There are 14 residues in the CDR3. Per germline, CDR1 SGHTA and CDR2 FQGTGA. The CDR3 is CASSSTGGYNEQFF. DNA for the CDR3: TGTGCCAGCAGCTCGACAGGCGGATACAATGAGCAGTTCTTC. The full variable domain, in which reference TRBV7-3 and TRBJ2-1 provide the parts outside the CDR3, is GAGVSQTPSNKVTEKGKYVELRCDPISGHTALYWYRQSLGQGPEFLIYFQGTGAADDSGLPNDRFFAVRPEGSVSTLKIQRTERGDSAVYLCASSSTGGYNEQFFGPGTRLTVL.

V usage is TRBV6-5 and J usage is TRBJ2-7; the D gene is possibly TRBD1 (5 bases). The V gene's germline CDR1 is MNHEY and CDR2 SVGAGI. The CDR3 has 15 residues. Trimming stripped 5 bases from V and 2 bases from J, with 16 bases between. The CDR3 sequence: CASSRDRVGPYEQYF. CDR3 sequence (DNA): TGTGCCAGCAGTAGAGATAGGGTGGGGCCCTACGAGCAGTACTTC.

V usage is TRBV28 and J usage is TRBJ1-2; D is uncertain. Germline V CDR1 and CDR2: MDHEN, SYDVKM. This CDR3 contains 11 residues. With 5 bases removed from V and 5 bases from J, the gap between germline ends came to 6 bases. CDR3 sequence: CASSLAYGYTF. CDR3 DNA: TGTGCCAGCAGTCTCGCGTATGGCTACACCTTC.